One and the same sample provided the 25 T cell receptor beta chains below, sequenced in a study of regulatory T cells in long-lasting Graves disease. Time point reported: newly diagnosed GD, antithyroid drugs for less than 3 months. Construction of the TCR library relied on RNA isolated from PBMCs. In building TCR beta libraries, iRepertoire HTBI primers were used together with Arm-PCR of CDR3 regions. TCRdb processed the multiplex PCR reads anew with MiXCR; each CDR3 protein has one entry. Among 350,000 to 500,000 distinct CDR3 sequences listed, about 15% were seen once. These data were also filed under a second study, of T cells in Graves' hyperthyroidism and ophthalmopathy.

The source was peripheral blood mononuclear cells (PBMCs), collected at new diagnosis, from a patient treated with antithyroid drugs. The receptors derive from a young woman with Graves disease.

This clonotype came up many times. The CDR3 is CASSPGLAAPGAQYF. CDR3 DNA sequence: TGTGCCAGCAGCCCGGGACTAGCAGCTCCTGGGGCCCAGTACTTC. The rearrangement joins TRBV13 to TRBJ2-5, with 9 bases aligning to TRBD2. This CDR3 spans 15 amino acids. Germline V lookup: CDR1 PRHDT, CDR2 FYEKMQ (reference sequence). J lost 9 bases, V lost 5 bases, and 13 bases had no gene match.

The sample holds many counts of this clonotype. The J gene is TRBJ1-1, the V gene TRBV28; a possible D gene is TRBD1 (6 bases). The CDR3 contains 14 residues. Germline CDR1 reads MDHEN; CDR2 reads SYDVKM. V shed 8 bases and J shed 4 bases, with 17 bases lying between them. The CDR3 sequence is CASVVRGAATEAFF. Here the CDR3 DNA reads TGTGCCAGCGTAGTGAGGGGGGCCGCCACTGAAGCTTTCTTT.

This rearrangement joins TRBV7-3 to TRBJ2-3, with TRBD2 identical over 11 bases. CDR1 is SGHTA and CDR2 is FQGTGA in the germline V gene. J was trimmed by 5 bases and V by 5 bases; bases with no gene match: 3. The CDR3 contains 14 residues. The CDR3: CASSATSGRDTQYF. The CDR3 DNA reads as TGTGCCAGCAGCGCCACTAGCGGGAGAGATACGCAGTATTTT.

The rearrangement links TRBV18 to TRBJ2-1, with 9 positions matching TRBD2. Germline lookup yields CDR1 KGHSH and CDR2 LQKENI. There are 15 residues in the CDR3. Germline trimming cut 3 bases from V and 5 bases from J; bases unmatched to any gene: 5. This CDR3 is CASSPKLAGNNEQFF. The DNA of the CDR3 is TGTGCCAGCTCACCGAAGCTAGCGGGAAACAATGAGCAGTTCTTC.

This clonotype was observed many times. The chain couples TRBV12-3 or TRBV12-4 to TRBJ2-7; D gene unclear. V dropped 4 bases and J dropped 1 base, with 11 bases sitting between them. The CDR3 spans 14 residues. This CDR3 is CASSSDTRSYEQYF. In DNA form, the CDR3 reads TGTGCCAGCAGTTCCGACACGAGGTCCTACGAGCAGTACTTC.

In this sample, this clonotype turned up many times. The chain carries TRBV11-2 and TRBJ2-1, with TRBD2 as a possible D gene (6 bases). The CDR3 runs to 15 residues. The germline V gene has CDR1 SGHAT and CDR2 FQNNGV. Trimming took 3 bases from V and 8 from J, leaving 17 bases between them. CDR3: CASSFLLGLSYEQFF. CDR3 DNA sequence: TGTGCCAGCAGCTTCCTGCTCGGACTATCTTATGAGCAGTTCTTC.

A word on this clonotype: It may be a read error: a sequence one base away is much more abundant. The gene calls are TRBV29-1 and TRBJ2-6; TRBD1 agrees at 7 bases. The CDR3 length is 16 residues. Germline values: CDR1 SQVTM, CDR2 ANQGSEA. Trimming took 5 bases from V and 0 from J; bases not matched to a gene: 7. DNA of the CDR3: TGCAGCGTTACCGGGACAGCTATCTCTGGGGCCAACGTCCTGACTTTC. Its translation is CSVTGTAISGANVLTF.

At least ten counts were recorded for this clonotype. The genes are TRBV11-2 and TRBJ2-7; tentatively, D is TRBD2 (5 bases). V was shortened by 2 bases and J by 0 bases, with 11 bases between the two germline ends. Germline loops: CDR1 SGHAT, CDR2 FQNNGV. The length of the CDR3 is 15 residues. This CDR3 reads CASSLRRRSSYEQYF. The CDR3 DNA follows: TGTGCCAGCAGCTTACGCAGGAGGAGCTCCTACGAGCAGTACTTC.

This clonotype was seen at least ten times. The chain combines TRBV28 with TRBJ2-1, with TRBD2 identical over 8 bases. J lost 3 bases, V lost 6 bases, and 10 bases had no gene match. Germline V CDR1 and CDR2: MDHEN, SYDVKM. The CDR3 runs to 16 residues. The CDR3 coding sequence is TGTGCCAGCAGGGGTTTAGCGGGACACGGCTACAATGAGCAGTTCTTC. This sequence encodes CASRGLAGHGYNEQFF.

The chain uses TRBV29-1 and TRBJ2-7; 11 bases align to TRBD1. Trimming removed 1 base from V and 0 bases from J; junction bases left unmatched: 2. Germline V lookup: CDR1 SQVTM, CDR2 ANQGSEA. The CDR3 covers 15 residues. CDR3 amino acids: CSVEAGTGGSYEQYF. The CDR3 nucleotides are TGCAGCGTTGAAGCCGGGACAGGGGGCTCCTACGAGCAGTACTTC.

The rearrangement uses TRBV6-5 and TRBJ1-1, with no clear D. The CDR3 length is 16 residues. Germline lookup yields CDR1 MNHEY and CDR2 SVGAGI. The V and J ends lost 0 bases and 5 bases respectively, with 16 bases between them. The CDR3 region is CASSYSNSGVGTEAFF. CDR3 in DNA: TGTGCCAGCAGTTACTCGAATTCCGGCGTTGGGACTGAAGCTTTCTTT.

With respect to this clonotype: The germline gene is not matched at one end of the junction; a read error may be the cause. The chain joins TRBV6-5 to TRBJ2-5; tentative D call: TRBD1 (5 bases). Germline CDR1 and CDR2: MNHEY and SVGAGI. The CDR3 runs to 14 residues. CDR3 sequence: CASSYALRRPGAFF. Written as DNA, the CDR3 is TGTGCCAGCAGTTACGCGCTCAGGCGCCCTGGGGCGTTCTTC.

This clonotype was observed at least ten times. The chain has TRBV12-3 or TRBV12-4 and TRBJ1-3, with 8 positions matching TRBD1. J was trimmed by 3 bases and V by 7 bases; bases with no gene match: 11. The CDR3 has 16 residues. DNA of the CDR3: TGTGCCAGCACCCCAGGGCAGGGGGCTGGTGGAAACACCATATATTTT. Amino acid sequence: CASTPGQGAGGNTIYF.

The chain links TRBV15 to TRBJ2-4, with 8 bases matching TRBD1. The CDR3 spans 20 residues. V lost 0 bases and J lost 1; bases outside the gene matches: 14. Germline V gives CDR1 LNHNV, CDR2 YYDKDF (reference sequence). CDR3 in DNA: TGTGCCACCAGCAGAGATAAGACAGGGGCTGGGCTTTCGGCCAAAAACATTCAGTACTTC. This gives the protein CATSRDKTGAGLSAKNIQYF.

About this clonotype itself: It may be a read error: a sequence one base away is much more abundant. The V gene is TRBV20-1, the J gene TRBJ2-7, with 11 bases lining up with TRBD2. The V segment lost 8 bases and the J segment 7 bases; nucleotides outside the gene matches: 22. Germline CDR1 is DFQATT and CDR2 is SNEGSKA (reference sequence). The CDR3 is made up of 17 amino acids. CDR3 protein: CSPLARVAGGPWDEQYF. The CDR3 DNA is TGCAGTCCGCTCGCTCGTGTAGCGGGAGGGCCTTGGGATGAGCAGTACTTC.

This clonotype was found many times. The V and J genes are TRBV12-3 or TRBV12-4 and TRBJ1-5, with a tentative D call TRBD1 (5 bases). There are 14 residues in the CDR3. V was trimmed by 6 bases and J by 4 bases, leaving 13 bases between them. CDR3 coding DNA: TGTGCCAGCAGCGTAGGGGAGGGAAATCAGCCCCAGCATTTT. Translated, it gives CASSVGEGNQPQHF.

A note on this clonotype: A much larger clone sits a single nucleotide away, making a read error possible. This CDR3 reads CAIINGRATEAFF. As DNA, the CDR3 is TGTGCCATCATCAATGGCAGGGCCACTGAAGCTTTCTTT. This chain uses TRBV10-3 with TRBJ1-1; possible D gene TRBD1, 5 bases. The CDR3 length is 13 residues. Germline V gene lookup returns CDR1 ENHRY and CDR2 SYGVKD. Trimming took off 7 bases at V and 4 bases at J, with 13 bases between the two ends.

This clonotype showed up many times. The chain has TRBV12-3 or TRBV12-4 and TRBJ2-7, with a tentative D call TRBD2 (6 bases). The CDR3 length is 17 residues. V lost 3 bases, J lost 3 bases, and 21 bases lay in between. CDR3 sequence reads: CASSFGPGEFVDYEQYF. CDR3 DNA sequence: TGTGCCAGCAGTTTCGGGCCGGGGGAATTCGTGGACTACGAGCAGTACTTC.

This clonotype has only a few counts. V usage is TRBV11-1 and J usage is TRBJ2-7; 7 nucleotides line up with TRBD1. V lost 1 base to trimming and J lost 3 bases; unmatched junction nucleotides: 6. This CDR3 has 15 amino acids. In germline, CDR1 is SGHAT, CDR2 FQDESV (reference sequence). CDR3 protein: CASSLGGGAVYEQYF. In DNA form, the CDR3 reads TGTGCCAGCAGCTTAGGAGGGGGCGCCGTCTACGAGCAGTACTTC.

This clonotype was counted between two and nine times. The rearrangement links TRBV29-1 to TRBJ2-1, with D perhaps TRBD2 (6 bases). Germline V gene lookup returns CDR1 SQVTM and CDR2 ANQGSEA. V dropped 4 bases and J dropped 8 bases, with 15 bases sitting between them. The CDR3 has 13 amino acids. The CDR3: CSVAGLPGDEQFF. In DNA, the CDR3 is TGCAGCGTTGCCGGACTACCTGGGGATGAGCAGTTCTTC.

The chain uses TRBV2 and TRBJ1-1; the D gene is possibly TRBD1 (5 bases). The CDR3 is 15 amino acids. Germline-derived CDR1 and CDR2 are SNHLY and FYNNEI. Trimming cost V 8 bases and J 1 base, with 17 bases left between them. DNA of the CDR3: TGTGCCAGCTCCCCCGGGGCCTTGGGGAACACTGAAGCTTTCTTT. It codes for CASSPGALGNTEAFF.

The chain has TRBV15 and TRBJ1-5; D is ambiguous. V lost 4 bases, J lost 4 bases, and 5 bases lay in between. Germline V CDR1 and CDR2: LNHNV, YYDKDF (reference sequence). The CDR3 has 12 residues. The CDR3, as DNA: TGTGCCACCAGCAAAACGAATCAGCCCCAGCATTTT. Translating it yields CATSKTNQPQHF.

This clonotype has a count of ten or more. The chain carries TRBV28 and TRBJ2-1, with 7 bases that match TRBD2. This CDR3 region has 15 residues. CDR1 and CDR2 from the germline V gene are MDHEN and SYDVKM. With 6 bases clipped from V and 7 bases from J, the junction kept 12 bases outside the gene matches. The CDR3 bases are TGTGCCAGCAGCTTAAGACTAGTCGGGGGGAATGAGCAGTTCTTC. This encodes CASSLRLVGGNEQFF.

The gene calls are TRBV5-1 and TRBJ2-1; TRBD1 might be the D (5 bases). The CDR3 totals 15 residues. With 3 bases removed from V and 2 bases from J, the gap between germline ends came to 12 bases. Germline-derived CDR1 and CDR2 are SGHRS and YFSETQ. This chain's CDR3 is CASSSTGYAYNEQFF. CDR3 in DNA: TGCGCCAGCAGCTCTACAGGCTACGCCTACAATGAGCAGTTCTTC.

J is TRBJ1-2 and V is TRBV19, with a weak D call TRBD1 (5 bases). This CDR3 has 14 amino acids. Germline CDR1 LNHDA, CDR2 SQIVND (reference sequence). V was cut by 6 bases and J by 7 bases, with 18 bases left in between. The CDR3 protein is CASSYHLGDPGYTF. CDR3 in DNA: TGTGCCAGTAGCTACCACTTGGGGGATCCTGGCTACACCTTC.